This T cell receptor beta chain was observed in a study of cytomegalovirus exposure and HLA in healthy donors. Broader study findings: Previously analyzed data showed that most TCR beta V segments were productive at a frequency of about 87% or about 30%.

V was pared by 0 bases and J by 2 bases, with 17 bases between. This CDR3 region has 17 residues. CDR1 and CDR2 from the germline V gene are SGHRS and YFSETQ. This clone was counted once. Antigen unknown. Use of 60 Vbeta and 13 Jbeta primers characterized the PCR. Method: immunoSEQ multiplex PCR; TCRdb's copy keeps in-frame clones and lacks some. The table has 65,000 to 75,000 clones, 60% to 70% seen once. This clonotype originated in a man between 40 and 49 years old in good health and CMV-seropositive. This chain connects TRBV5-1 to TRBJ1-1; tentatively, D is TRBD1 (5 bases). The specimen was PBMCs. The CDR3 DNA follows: TGCGCCAGCAGCTTGGCCACGATTCAGGGAACTAACACTGAAGCTTTCTTT. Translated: CASSLATIQGTNTEAFF. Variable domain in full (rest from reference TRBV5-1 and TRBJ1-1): KAGVTQTPRYLIKTRGQQVTLSCSPISGHRSVSWYQQTPGQGLQFLFEYFSETQRNKGNFPGRFSGRQFSNSRSEMNVSTLELGDSALYLCASSLATIQGTNTEAFFGQGTRLTVV.